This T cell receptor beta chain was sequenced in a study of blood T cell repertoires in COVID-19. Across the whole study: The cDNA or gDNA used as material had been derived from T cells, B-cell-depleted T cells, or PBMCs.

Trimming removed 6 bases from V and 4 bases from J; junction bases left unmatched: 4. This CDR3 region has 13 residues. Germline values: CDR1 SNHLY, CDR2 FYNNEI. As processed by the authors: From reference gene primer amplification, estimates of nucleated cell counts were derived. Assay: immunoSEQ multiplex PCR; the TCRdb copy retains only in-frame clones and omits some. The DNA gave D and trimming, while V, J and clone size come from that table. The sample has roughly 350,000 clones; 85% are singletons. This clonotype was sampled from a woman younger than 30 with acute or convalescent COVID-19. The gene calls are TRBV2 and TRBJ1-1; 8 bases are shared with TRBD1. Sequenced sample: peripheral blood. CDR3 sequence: CASSQGAGTEAFF. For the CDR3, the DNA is TGTGCCAGCAGCCAGGGGGCCGGCACTGAAGCTTTCTTT.